This passage covers 28 T cell receptor beta chains from one sample sequenced in a study of T cells in Graves' hyperthyroidism and ophthalmopathy (dated by TCRdb to the late 2010s). The library was prepared using multiplex PCR. The sample was run on an Illumina HiSeq 2000. Amplification of TCR beta CDR3 regions was carried out from RNA transcripts. The first round of RT-PCR for the TCR CDR3 was performed with the HTBI primer set and the Qiagen OneStep RT-PCR kit. The public reads were run again by TCRdb, first through fastp at Q25 and then through MiXCR, and only productive beta chains were kept. Every CDR3 protein is listed once, alongside the most common genes and DNA of its rows. The sample table records fewer than 900,000 distinct CDR3 sequences; 16% of these occur just once. In total, the top ten clones hold around 7.7% of the sample. Sequenced material: blood. The receptors originated from a man younger than 35 with Graves' hyperthyroidism.

This clonotype was seen more than once but under ten times. This chain links TRBV7-9 with TRBJ1-4; D remains unclear. The CDR3 consists of 15 residues. Germline V gene sequence: CDR1 SEHNR, CDR2 FQNEAQ (reference sequence). V was shortened by 6 bases and J by 5 bases, with 16 bases between the two germline ends. The CDR3 sequence is CASRATNALNEKLFF. The CDR3 nucleotides are TGTGCCAGCAGAGCCACGAATGCCCTCAATGAAAAACTGTTTTTT.

This clonotype was seen at least ten times. The rearrangement joins TRBV2 to TRBJ1-4; tentative D call: TRBD1 (6 bases). Trimming stripped 4 bases from V and 5 bases from J, with 8 bases between. The CDR3 runs to 13 residues. In germline, CDR1 is SNHLY, CDR2 FYNNEI. The chain's CDR3 is CASSGTANEKLFF. CDR3 DNA sequence: TGTGCCAGCAGTGGGACAGCGAATGAAAAACTGTTTTTT.

The V call is TRBV10-3, the J call TRBJ2-1; 7 positions match TRBD2. J was trimmed by 8 bases and V by 4 bases; bases with no gene match: 8. Germline lookup yields CDR1 ENHRY and CDR2 SYGVKD. This CDR3 comprises 14 residues. CDR3 coding DNA: TGTGCCATCAGTGCTGGCGGGAGTAACGATGAGCAGTTCTTC. Translated: CAISAGGSNDEQFF.

This clonotype has a count of ten or more. This sequence joins TRBV3-1 and TRBJ1-1, with D maybe TRBD1 (5 bases). V was trimmed by 4 bases and J by 1 base, leaving 13 bases between them. Germline V CDR1 and CDR2: LGHDT, YNNKEL (reference sequence). CDR3 size: 15 residues. DNA of the CDR3: TGTGCCAGCAGCCGGGGACGGGGACCGAACACTGAAGCTTTCTTT. This translates into CASSRGRGPNTEAFF.

This clonotype was recorded many times. The chain links TRBV3-1 to TRBJ2-1, with 7 bases fitting TRBD2. V lost 2 bases, J lost 5 bases, and 9 bases stayed unmatched. Germline V CDR1 and CDR2: LGHDT, YNNKEL (reference sequence). CDR3 length: 16 residues. CDR3 DNA sequence: TGTGCCAGCAGCCAAACTTTGGGAGGGCCCCACAATGAGCAGTTCTTC. Translation: CASSQTLGGPHNEQFF.

The rearrangement uses TRBV11-2 and TRBJ2-1; unclear D gene. The CDR3 extends over 15 amino acids. Per germline, CDR1 SGHAT and CDR2 FQNNGV. The germline V and J ends were trimmed by 5 bases and 0 bases, with 11 bases remaining between them. As DNA, the CDR3 is TGTGCCAGCAGCCCCCAAATGGGCTCCTACAATGAGCAGTTCTTC. Its protein is CASSPQMGSYNEQFF.

The genes are TRBV10-1 and TRBJ1-1; no definite D call. Trimming took off 6 bases at V and 0 bases at J, with 8 bases between the two ends. This CDR3 has 13 residues. Per germline, CDR1 WNHNN and CDR2 SYGVQD (reference sequence). Here the CDR3 DNA reads TGCGCCAGCAGCTACGACCTGAACACTGAAGCTTTCTTT. Protein: CASSYDLNTEAFF.

This clonotype was counted only a few times. This chain links TRBV10-3 with TRBJ1-5, with D uncertain. The V end lost 1 base, the J end lost 0 bases, and 10 bases lay between the germline ends. This CDR3 comprises 16 residues. Germline values: CDR1 ENHRY, CDR2 SYGVKD. The CDR3 reads CAISEYYTVSNQPQHF. The CDR3 coding sequence is TGTGCCATCAGTGAGTATTACACCGTTAGCAATCAGCCCCAGCATTTT.

This clonotype was recorded a few times. The chain combines TRBV6-2 or TRBV6-3 with TRBJ2-1; 7 positions match TRBD1. V was pared by 1 base and J by 12 bases, with 3 bases of the junction left unmatched. Germline V gene sequence: CDR1 MNHEY, CDR2 SVGEGT. The CDR3 covers 12 residues. The CDR3 nucleotides are TGTGCCAGCAGTTACTGGGACAGCCTGCAGTTCTTC. It translates to CASSYWDSLQFF.

Many counts were recorded for this clonotype. The chain employs TRBV28 and TRBJ2-2; D is possibly TRBD1 or TRBD2 (5 bases each). The V and J ends lost 8 bases and 8 bases respectively, with 18 bases between them. CDR1 is MDHEN, CDR2 SYDVKM, per germline. This CDR3 has 14 amino acids. This CDR3 is CASRPGALLGELFF. DNA of the CDR3: TGTGCCAGCCGTCCCGGGGCACTCCTTGGGGAGCTGTTTTTT.

The rearrangement uses TRBV3-1 and TRBJ1-2, with D possibly being TRBD1 (5 bases). V lost 4 bases and J 5 bases, leaving 20 bases between the germline ends. Germline CDR1 reads LGHDT; CDR2 reads YNNKEL (reference sequence). The CDR3 is 16 residues long. CDR3 in amino acids: CASSPGYRGSGYGYTF. In DNA, the CDR3 is TGTGCCAGCAGCCCCGGGTATCGGGGGAGCGGATATGGCTACACCTTC.

This clonotype was seen many times. As DNA, the CDR3 is TGTGCCAGCAGTGAGGCGGGAACTAGCGGGAACTACAATGAGCAGTTCTTC. Its protein product is CASSEAGTSGNYNEQFF. The rearrangement uses TRBV2 and TRBJ2-1, with 10 bases that match TRBD2. The CDR3 contains 17 residues. From germline, CDR1 is SNHLY and CDR2 FYNNEI. V lost 3 bases, J lost 3 bases, and 8 bases stayed unmatched.

In its sample, this clonotype was seen many times. The chain has TRBV12-3 or TRBV12-4 and TRBJ2-7, with D uncertain. Trimming shortened V by 1 base and J by 5 bases, and 6 bases separated the two germline ends. This CDR3 region has 12 residues. The CDR3 sequence: CASSLGQDEQYF. The CDR3 region has the DNA TGTGCCAGCAGTTTAGGGCAGGACGAGCAGTACTTC.

This sequence joins TRBV20-1 and TRBJ2-7, with D possibly TRBD1 on 5 matching bases. Germline V lookup: CDR1 DFQATT, CDR2 SNEGSKA (reference sequence). Trimming pared 1 base from V and 3 bases from J, leaving 10 bases between. The CDR3 sequence is 13 residues long. CDR3 nucleotide sequence: TGCAGTGCTAGAGCTGGCAGGGACTACGAGCAGTACTTC. The encoded protein is CSARAGRDYEQYF.

This clonotype was observed many times. The rearrangement joins TRBV29-1 to TRBJ2-3; TRBD2 matches at 9 bases. CDR3 size: 14 residues. V trimming: 4 bases; J trimming: 2 bases; junction bases outside the gene matches: 4. Germline lookup yields CDR1 SQVTM and CDR2 ANQGSEA. CDR3 protein: CSVAGLANTDTQYF. The CDR3 nucleotides are TGCAGCGTTGCCGGACTAGCGAACACAGATACGCAGTATTTT.

The table lists this clonotype with a few counts. V is TRBV28 and J is TRBJ1-5; 9 nucleotides agree with TRBD1. The CDR3 loop spans 16 amino acids. Germline V gives CDR1 MDHEN, CDR2 SYDVKM. V shed 2 bases, J shed 9 bases, and the junction held 11 bases outside the gene matches. CDR3 in amino acids: CASSLAGTGLFPPQHF. CDR3 bases: TGTGCCAGCAGTTTAGCAGGGACAGGGCTTTTCCCGCCCCAGCATTTT.

The gene calls are TRBV20-1 and TRBJ2-7; a weak D match, TRBD2 (8 bases). V was cut by 6 bases and J by 7 bases, with 22 bases left in between. CDR3 length: 14 residues. In germline, CDR1 is DFQATT, CDR2 SNEGSKA (reference sequence). The CDR3 bases are TGCAGTGCCGACAGGGTGGAACTAGCGGTTGAGCAGTACTTC. As protein: CSADRVELAVEQYF.

The V gene is TRBV7-3, the J gene TRBJ2-1; TRBD2 aligns across 9 bases. Germline CDR1 SGHTA, CDR2 FQGTGA. Trimming at V came to 2 bases and at J to 5 bases, leaving 13 bases not matched to a gene. The CDR3 extends over 18 amino acids. As DNA, the CDR3 is TGTGCCAGCAGCTTAGTGGGAGATTTAGCGGGGGTACACAATGAGCAGTTCTTC. Its protein product is CASSLVGDLAGVHNEQFF.

At least ten counts were recorded for this clonotype. The chain employs TRBV2 and TRBJ2-7; TRBD1 is a possible D gene (8 bases). Germline loops: CDR1 SNHLY, CDR2 FYNNEI. There are 14 residues in the CDR3. Trimming removed 6 bases from V and 1 base from J, with 13 bases in between. CDR3 protein: CASRDREGSYEQYF. CDR3 in DNA: TGTGCCAGCAGGGACAGGGAGGGATCCTACGAGCAGTACTTC.

This clonotype was detected many times. The chain is built from TRBV18 and TRBJ1-1; D may be TRBD1 (5 bases). Looked up from germline, CDR1 is KGHSH and CDR2 is LQKENI. The CDR3 length is 15 residues. Trimming took 5 bases from V and 6 from J, leaving 19 bases between them. CDR3 DNA sequence: TGTGCCAGCTCATCTGACCAGGGTGGGGTGTCTGAAGCTTTCTTT. Translated: CASSSDQGGVSEAFF. The full variable domain, its missing parts supplied by reference TRBV18 and TRBJ1-1, is NAGVMQNPRHLVRRRGQEARLRCSPMKGHSHVYWYRQLPEEGLKFMVYLQKENIIDESGMPKERFSAEFPKEGPSILRIQQVVRGDSAAYFCASSSDQGGVSEAFFGQGTRLTVV.

The chain is built from TRBV12-3 or TRBV12-4 and TRBJ2-4, with D perhaps matching TRBD2 (5 bases). This CDR3 has 15 residues. V was cut by 6 bases and J by 0 bases, with 12 bases left in between. This CDR3 is CASSLGKIAKNIQYF. CDR3 in DNA: TGTGCCAGCAGCCTCGGGAAAATAGCCAAAAACATTCAGTACTTC.

The chain carries TRBV27 and TRBJ1-1; 7 nucleotides line up with TRBD1. J was trimmed by 5 bases and V by 3 bases; bases with no gene match: 6. This CDR3 has 14 residues. The V gene's germline CDR1 is MNHEY and CDR2 SMNVEV (reference sequence). The CDR3 loop reads CASSFLGGETEAFF. The CDR3 coding sequence is TGTGCCAGCAGTTTTTTAGGGGGCGAAACTGAAGCTTTCTTT.

This clonotype was detected many times. The rearrangement uses TRBV7-2 and TRBJ1-2; weak D call: TRBD1 (6 bases). Germline lookup yields CDR1 SGHTA and CDR2 FQGNSA. The length of the CDR3 is 14 residues. V gave up 2 bases and J gave up 4 bases, with 11 bases separating them. CDR3 protein: CASSLSQGTYGYTF. In nucleotides, the CDR3 is TGTGCCAGCAGCTTATCGCAGGGGACCTATGGCTACACCTTC.

The sample holds many counts of this clonotype. The chain joins TRBV3-1 to TRBJ2-4, with TRBD1 identical over 7 bases. This CDR3 region has 14 residues. With V trimmed by 1 base and J by 12 bases, 9 bases remained unmatched. CDR1 is LGHDT, CDR2 YNNKEL, per germline (reference sequence). The CDR3 DNA sequence: TGTGCCAGCAGCCAAGTGGGACCGTCAGGGGGTCAGTACTTC. The encoded protein is CASSQVGPSGGQYF.

V gene TRBV29-1 combines with J gene TRBJ2-1; a possible D gene is TRBD2 (6 bases). In germline, CDR1 is SQVTM, CDR2 ANQGSEA. The CDR3 has 17 residues. Trimming shortened V by 4 bases and J by 6 bases, and 25 bases separated the two germline ends. CDR3 coding DNA: TGCAGCGTTGTGGGAGCGGGCGGACCCTCCCGTCTCAATGAGCAGTTCTTC. Translated: CSVVGAGGPSRLNEQFF.

This clonotype has more than one count but fewer than ten. The V gene is TRBV10-1, the J gene TRBJ2-1; 8 nucleotides match TRBD1. The V gene end was trimmed by 3 bases and the J gene end by 5 bases; junction bases not matched to a gene: 3. Germline lookup yields CDR1 WNHNN and CDR2 SYGVQD (reference sequence). The CDR3 totals 14 residues. The CDR3 protein is CASSEGQGNNEQFF. CDR3 in DNA: TGCGCCAGCAGTGAAGGACAGGGAAACAATGAGCAGTTCTTC.

This clonotype has a handful of counts. Germline and junction disagree at one end, which may indicate a read error. The chain links TRBV7-8 to TRBJ2-7; 7 positions match TRBD2. Germline CDR1 is SGHVS and CDR2 is FQNEAQ. This CDR3 contains 15 residues. The CDR3 here is CASTLTDGGAYEQYF. CDR3 bases: TGTGCCAGCACCTTAACCGATGGGGGGGCCTACGAGCAGTACTTC.

The rearrangement uses TRBV29-1 and TRBJ2-5; 7 bases line up with TRBD2. Germline CDR1 reads SQVTM; CDR2 reads ANQGSEA. The V segment lost 3 bases and the J segment 1 base; nucleotides outside the gene matches: 11. The length of the CDR3 is 16 residues. Here the CDR3 reads CSVEPRLAVLQETQYF. CDR3 DNA sequence: TGCAGCGTTGAGCCCCGGCTAGCGGTACTCCAAGAGACCCAGTACTTC.